Below are 10 T cell receptor beta chains sequenced from a single sample in a study of shared clonotypes between healthy human individuals. The table came from immunoSEQ multiplex PCR; TCRdb's copy has only in-frame clones and leaves some out. The sample carries some 2.1 million clones, 93% recorded once. Naive CD8 cells, CD45RO-negative and positively selected for CCR7, excluded terminally differentiated effector memory CD45RA+ cells. The sequencing input was naive CD8+ T cells from PBMCs. Receptors originate from a man younger than 30 in good health. Some clones in this sample may be carry-over from other donors' samples.

The rearrangement links TRBV30 to TRBJ2-1; 9 bases align to TRBD2. This CDR3 has 14 residues. Trimming removed 7 bases from V and 7 bases from J; junction bases left unmatched: 11. Germline CDR1 is GTSNPN and CDR2 is SVGIG (reference sequence). CDR3 protein: CASDLGTSRNEQFF. The DNA for the CDR3 is TGTGCCTCCGATCTCGGGACTAGCAGGAATGAGCAGTTCTTC.

This clone was observed a single time. The chain is built from TRBV30 and TRBJ2-7; 10 nucleotides align to TRBD2. Looked up from germline, CDR1 is GTSNPN and CDR2 is SVGIG (reference sequence). The V and J ends lost 3 bases and 4 bases, in that order; junction bases with no gene match: 6. The CDR3 runs to 14 residues. CDR3 protein: CAWRIAGGWYEQYF. The CDR3 region has the DNA TGTGCCTGGAGAATAGCGGGAGGATGGTACGAGCAGTACTTC.

The chain recombines TRBV7-3 with TRBJ2-1; D might be TRBD2 (7 bases). Per the germline V gene, CDR1 is SGHTA and CDR2 is FQGTGA. This CDR3 region has 15 residues. V was shortened by 5 bases and J by 6 bases, with 17 bases between the two germline ends. CDR3 in amino acids: CASSPLLRGGNEQFF. The DNA for the CDR3 is TGTGCCAGCAGCCCTCTTCTAAGGGGGGGCAATGAGCAGTTCTTC.

This chain joins TRBV7-2 and TRBJ2-7; 8 nucleotides match TRBD2. V lost 1 base and J lost 7; bases outside the gene matches: 9. The CDR3 is 15 residues long. The germline V gene encodes CDR1 SGHTA and CDR2 FQGNSA. The CDR3 sequence: CASSLVGYGGAEQYF. The CDR3 nucleotides read TGTGCCAGCAGCTTAGTCGGTTACGGGGGGGCGGAGCAGTACTTC.

The chain carries TRBV6-6 and TRBJ2-7, with 14 positions matching TRBD2. J gave up 3 bases and V 6 bases, and 7 bases lay outside the gene matches. Germline V gene sequence: CDR1 MNHNY, CDR2 SVGAGI (reference sequence). This CDR3 has 16 amino acids. The CDR3 loop is CASRTGLAGGIYEQYF. CDR3 in DNA: TGTGCCAGCAGAACCGGACTAGCGGGAGGTATCTACGAGCAGTACTTC.

The chain carries TRBV27 and TRBJ2-3; the D gene is possibly TRBD2 (5 bases). The CDR3 loop spans 16 amino acids. V was pared by 4 bases and J by 2 bases, with 16 bases between. Germline V gives CDR1 MNHEY, CDR2 SMNVEV (reference sequence). The CDR3 nucleotides read TGTGCCAGCAGTTCGGACTCGGGCCCCGACACAGATACGCAGTATTTT. It yields the protein CASSSDSGPDTDTQYF.

This chain uses TRBV19 with TRBJ2-7, with D perhaps TRBD2 (6 bases). Looked up from germline, CDR1 is LNHDA and CDR2 is SQIVND (reference sequence). The ends were cut back, 3 bases at V and 0 bases at J, with 12 bases in the middle. The CDR3 is 15 amino acids. CDR3 sequence (DNA): TGTGCCAGTAGTATTTACCACGGGAGCTCCTACGAGCAGTACTTC. It encodes CASSIYHGSSYEQYF.

This clone was seen only once. The chain has TRBV30 and TRBJ2-1, with D perhaps TRBD2 (5 bases). The CDR3 totals 16 residues. Germline V lookup: CDR1 GTSNPN, CDR2 SVGIG (reference sequence). Trimming pared 5 bases from V and 6 bases from J, leaving 23 bases between. The CDR3: CAWGLSFGSRVNEQFF. The CDR3 region has the DNA TGTGCCTGGGGGCTGAGTTTTGGGAGTAGAGTCAATGAGCAGTTCTTC.

The V gene is TRBV19, the J gene TRBJ2-7; 9 nucleotides agree with TRBD1. CDR1 and CDR2 from the germline V gene are LNHDA and SQIVND (reference sequence). Trimming at V came to 1 base and at J to 4 bases, leaving 2 bases not matched to a gene. The CDR3 is made up of 14 amino acids. CDR3 residues: CASSIVGTGYEQYF. The CDR3 nucleotides read TGTGCCAGTAGTATAGTGGGGACAGGGTACGAGCAGTACTTC. The variable domain in full, with the rest retrieved from reference TRBV19 and TRBJ2-7, is DGGITQSPKYLFRKEGQNVTLSCEQNLNHDAMYWYRQDPGQGLRLIYYSQIVNDFQKGDIAEGYSVSREKKESFPLTVTSAQKNPTAFYLCASSIVGTGYEQYFGPGTRLTVT.

The chain links TRBV9 to TRBJ1-2, with 8 bases lining up with TRBD1. J gave up 4 bases and V 4 bases, and 9 bases lay outside the gene matches. CDR3 length: 15 residues. Germline-derived CDR1 and CDR2 are SGDLS and YYNGEE. This CDR3 reads CASSTRQGIAYGYTF. The DNA of the CDR3 is TGTGCCAGCAGCACAAGACAGGGGATTGCCTATGGCTACACCTTC.